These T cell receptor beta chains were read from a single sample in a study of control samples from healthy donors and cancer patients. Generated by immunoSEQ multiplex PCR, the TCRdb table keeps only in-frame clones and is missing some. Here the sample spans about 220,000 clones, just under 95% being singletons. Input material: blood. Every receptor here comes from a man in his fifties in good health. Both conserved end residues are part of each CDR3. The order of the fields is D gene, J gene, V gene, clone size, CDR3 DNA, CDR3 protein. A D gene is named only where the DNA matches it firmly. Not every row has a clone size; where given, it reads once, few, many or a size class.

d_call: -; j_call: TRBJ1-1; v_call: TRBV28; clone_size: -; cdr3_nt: TGTGCCAGCAGAGGGTTTGACGACGCCAGGGGAGCTTTCTTT; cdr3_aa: CASRGFDDARGAFF
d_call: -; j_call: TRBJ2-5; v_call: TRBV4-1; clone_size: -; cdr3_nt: TGCGCCAGCAGCCAAGTTGAGGGGCTGGAGACCCAGTACTTC; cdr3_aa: CASSQVEGLETQYF
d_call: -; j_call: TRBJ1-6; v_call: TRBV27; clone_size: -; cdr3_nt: TGTGCCAGCAAGAGTTTAATTTCACCCCTCCACTTT; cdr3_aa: CASKSLISPLHF
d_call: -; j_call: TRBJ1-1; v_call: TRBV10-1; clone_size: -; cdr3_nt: TGCGCCAGCAGTGATGGGCAGAACACTGAAGCTTTCTTT; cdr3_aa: CASSDGQNTEAFF
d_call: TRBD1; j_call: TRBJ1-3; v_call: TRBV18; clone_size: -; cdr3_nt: TGTGCCAGCTCCCTCACCGGGACAGGGCCACTGAGCTCTGGAAACACCATATATTTT; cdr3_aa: CASSLTGTGPLSSGNTIYF
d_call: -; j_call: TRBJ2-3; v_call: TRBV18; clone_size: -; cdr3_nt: TGTGCCAGCTCACCTCAGGGACAAGATACGCAGTATTTT; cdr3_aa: CASSPQGQDTQYF
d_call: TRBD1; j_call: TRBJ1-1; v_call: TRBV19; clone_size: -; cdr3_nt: TGTGCCAGTAGTATCCGGGACAGGGCCCTCAGCACTGAAGCTTTCTTT; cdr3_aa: CASSIRDRALSTEAFF
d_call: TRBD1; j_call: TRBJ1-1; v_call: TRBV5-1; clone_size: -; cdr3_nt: TGCGCCAGCAGCTTTAAAGGGACAGGGTTGAACACTGAAGCTTTCTTT; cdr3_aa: CASSFKGTGLNTEAFF
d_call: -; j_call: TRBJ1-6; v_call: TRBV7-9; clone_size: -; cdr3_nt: TGTGCCAGCTGGGGGGCCCAGGGTAATTCACCCCTCCACTTT; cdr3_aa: CASWGAQGNSPLHF
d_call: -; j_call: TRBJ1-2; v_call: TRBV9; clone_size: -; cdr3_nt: TGTGCCAGCAACTTTCCTAACTATGGCTACACCTTC; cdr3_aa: CASNFPNYGYTF
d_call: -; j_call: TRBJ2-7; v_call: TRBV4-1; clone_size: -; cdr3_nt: TGCGCCAGCAGCCAAGTGGGCCAGGGTCCTTTCGAGCAGTACTTC; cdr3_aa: CASSQVGQGPFEQYF
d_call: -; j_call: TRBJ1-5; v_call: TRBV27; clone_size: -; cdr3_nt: TGTGCCAGCAGTCCAGGGAAAACCGGGAGACAGCCCCAGCATTTT; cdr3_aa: CASSPGKTGRQPQHF
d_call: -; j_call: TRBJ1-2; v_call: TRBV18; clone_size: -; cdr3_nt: TGTGCCAGCTCACCCCAAAGGAGGTCGGCGGATGGCTACACCTTC; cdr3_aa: CASSPQRRSADGYTF
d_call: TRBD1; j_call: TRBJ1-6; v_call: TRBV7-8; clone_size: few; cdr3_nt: TGTGCCAGCAGCTCGACAGGGGATAATTCACCCCTCCACTTT; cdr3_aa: CASSSTGDNSPLHF
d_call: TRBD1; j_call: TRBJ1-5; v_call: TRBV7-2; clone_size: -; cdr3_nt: TGTGCCAGCAGCCCGGGGACAGGGGGCTTTCAGCCCCAGCATTTT; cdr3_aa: CASSPGTGGFQPQHF
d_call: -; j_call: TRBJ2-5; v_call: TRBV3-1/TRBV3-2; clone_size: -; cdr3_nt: TGTGCCAGCAGCCAGGCCTTAGGGTTACCGGAGACCCAGTACTTC; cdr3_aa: CASSQALGLPETQYF
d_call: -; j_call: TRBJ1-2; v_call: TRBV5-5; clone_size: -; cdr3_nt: TGTGCCAGCAGCTTTCAGGGGAATTATGGCTACACCTTC; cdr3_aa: CASSFQGNYGYTF
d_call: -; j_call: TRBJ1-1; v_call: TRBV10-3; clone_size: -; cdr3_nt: TGTGCCATCACCGCCCAGACAGGAATAAACACTGAAGCTTTCTTT; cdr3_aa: CAITAQTGINTEAFF
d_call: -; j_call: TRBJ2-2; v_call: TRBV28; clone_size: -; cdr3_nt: TGTGCCTCCAAACAGGGCCGATTCACCGGGGAGCTGTTTTTT; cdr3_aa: CASKQGRFTGELFF
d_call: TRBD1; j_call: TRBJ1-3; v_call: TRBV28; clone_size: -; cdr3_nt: TGTGCCAGCAACACACCGGGACAGGCGCTACACGGGATAGCCATATATTTT; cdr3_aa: CASNTPGQALHGIAIYF
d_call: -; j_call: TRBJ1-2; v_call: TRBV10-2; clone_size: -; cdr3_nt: TGCGCCAGCTCGATTGCACAGAACTATGGCTACACCTTC; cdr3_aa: CASSIAQNYGYTF
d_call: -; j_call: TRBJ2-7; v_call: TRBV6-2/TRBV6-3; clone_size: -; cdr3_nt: TGTGCCAGCAGTTACCCTGTTGGCGAGCAGTACTTC; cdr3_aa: CASSYPVGEQYF
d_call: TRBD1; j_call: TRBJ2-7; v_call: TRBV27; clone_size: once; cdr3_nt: TGTGCCAGCAACCGGGACAGGGGCCCCTCCGAGCAGTACTTC; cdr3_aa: CASNRDRGPSEQYF
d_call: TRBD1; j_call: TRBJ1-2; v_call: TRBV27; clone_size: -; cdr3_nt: TGTGCCAGCAGCAGAAATCGGGACAGGGGTGATGGCTACACCTTC; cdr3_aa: CASSRNRDRGDGYTF
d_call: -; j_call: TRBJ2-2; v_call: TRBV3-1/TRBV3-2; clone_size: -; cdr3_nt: TGTGCCAGCAGCCAAGGTACAGGGACGAACACCGGGGAGCTGTTTTTT; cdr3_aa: CASSQGTGTNTGELFF
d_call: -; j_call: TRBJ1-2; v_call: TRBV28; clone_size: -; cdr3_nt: TGTGCCAGCAGTTTACGGGGGAACGGCTACACCTTC; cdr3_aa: CASSLRGNGYTF
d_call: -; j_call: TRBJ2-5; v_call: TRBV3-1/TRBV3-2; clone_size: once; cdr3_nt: TGTGCCAGCAGCCAAGCCATGAACCGGGGGTTTGAGACCCAGTACTTC; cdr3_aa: CASSQAMNRGFETQYF
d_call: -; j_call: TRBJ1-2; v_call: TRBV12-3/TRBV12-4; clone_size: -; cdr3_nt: TGTGCCAGCACCTTAGGGGCCTATGGCTACACCTTC; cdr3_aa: CASTLGAYGYTF
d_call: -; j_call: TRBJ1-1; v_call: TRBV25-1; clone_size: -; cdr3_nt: TGTGCCAGCAGTGTACAAGTGAACACTGAAGCTTTCTTT; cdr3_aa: CASSVQVNTEAFF
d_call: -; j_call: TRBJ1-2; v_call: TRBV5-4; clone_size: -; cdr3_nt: TGTGCCAGCAGCTTGTCGGCAGGGAAGGGCTATGGCTACACCTTC; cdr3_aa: CASSLSAGKGYGYTF
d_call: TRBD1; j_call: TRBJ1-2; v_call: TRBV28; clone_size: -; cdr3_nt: TGTGCCAGCAGCCTGACAGGGAGCAACTATGGCTACACCTTC; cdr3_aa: CASSLTGSNYGYTF
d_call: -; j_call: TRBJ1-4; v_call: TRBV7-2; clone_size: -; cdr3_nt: TGTGCCAGCAGCCAGTCTGGGGCGGTCGAAAAACTGTTTTTT; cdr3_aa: CASSQSGAVEKLFF
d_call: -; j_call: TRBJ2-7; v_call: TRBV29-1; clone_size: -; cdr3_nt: TGCAGCGTTGAAGTAGGTGGTGGAGGGACCGAGCAGTACTTC; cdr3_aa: CSVEVGGGGTEQYF
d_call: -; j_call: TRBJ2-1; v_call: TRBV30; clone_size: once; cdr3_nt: TGTGCCTGGACCAGCCTAGCAGTTCCGTTCTTC; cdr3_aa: CAWTSLAVPFF
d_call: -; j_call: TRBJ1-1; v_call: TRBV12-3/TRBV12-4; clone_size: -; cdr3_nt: TGTGCCAGCAACCTCCTCCTCGGGTATGAAGCTTTCTTT; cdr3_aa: CASNLLLGYEAFF
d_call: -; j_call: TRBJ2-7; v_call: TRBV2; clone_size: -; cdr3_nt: TGTGCCAGCAGAGAGAGCGGGTCCTACGAGCAGTACTTC; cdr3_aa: CASRESGSYEQYF
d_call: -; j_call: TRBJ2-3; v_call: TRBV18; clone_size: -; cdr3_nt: TGTGCCAGCTCACCACCGAACCGGGTCCCCACAGATACGCAGTATTTT; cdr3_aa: CASSPPNRVPTDTQYF
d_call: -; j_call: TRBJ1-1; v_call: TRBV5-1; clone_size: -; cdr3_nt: TGCGCCAGCAGCACTCCGGGACGGCCGAACACTGAAGCTTTCTTT; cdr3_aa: CASSTPGRPNTEAFF
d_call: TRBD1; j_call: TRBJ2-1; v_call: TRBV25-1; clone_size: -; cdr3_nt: TGTGCCAGCAGTCAACCGGGACAGGGCCACGATGAGCAGTTCTTC; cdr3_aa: CASSQPGQGHDEQFF
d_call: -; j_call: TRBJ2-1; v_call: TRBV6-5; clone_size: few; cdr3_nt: TGTGCCAGCAGGATTACAGATTACAATGAGCAGTTCTTC; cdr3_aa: CASRITDYNEQFF
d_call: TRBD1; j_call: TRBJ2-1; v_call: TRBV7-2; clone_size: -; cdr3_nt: TGTGCCAGCAGCTTACGAGGGGGACAGAACTACAATGAGCAGTTCTTC; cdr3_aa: CASSLRGGQNYNEQFF
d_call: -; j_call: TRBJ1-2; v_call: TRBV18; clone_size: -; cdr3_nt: TGTGCCAGCTCACCACTCCGGGGCCCCGCTAACTATGGCTACACCTTC; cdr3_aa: CASSPLRGPANYGYTF
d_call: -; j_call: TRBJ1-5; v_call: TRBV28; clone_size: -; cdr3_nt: TGTGCCAGCAGTTTAGTCCCCCCGGGGGGTCAGCCCCAGCATTTT; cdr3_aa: CASSLVPPGGQPQHF
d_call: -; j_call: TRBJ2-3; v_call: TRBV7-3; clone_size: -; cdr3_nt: TGTGCCAGCAGCTTAAGCGGGGTAGTCGATACGCAGTATTTT; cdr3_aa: CASSLSGVVDTQYF
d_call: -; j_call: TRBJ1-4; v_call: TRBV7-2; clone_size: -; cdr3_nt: TGTGCCAGCAGCCCCCGGTCAGCTTATAATGAAAAACTGTTTTTT; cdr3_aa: CASSPRSAYNEKLFF
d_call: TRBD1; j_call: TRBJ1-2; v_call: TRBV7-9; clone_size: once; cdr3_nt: TGTGCCAGCAGCCCGGACAGGCCACGCGCCTATGGCTACACCTTC; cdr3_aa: CASSPDRPRAYGYTF
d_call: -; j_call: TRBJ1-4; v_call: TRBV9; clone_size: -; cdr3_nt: TGTGCCAGCAGCGTAGGGGGCCCGACGAATGAAAAACTGTTTTTT; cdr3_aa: CASSVGGPTNEKLFF
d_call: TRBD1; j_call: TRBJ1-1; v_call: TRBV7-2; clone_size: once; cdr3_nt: TGTGCCAGCAGCTTCGGGACAGGTAACACTGAAGCTTTCTTT; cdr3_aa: CASSFGTGNTEAFF
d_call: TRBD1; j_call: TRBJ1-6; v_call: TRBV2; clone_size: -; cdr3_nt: TGTGCCAGCGTAGGGACAGGGGTCGATTCACCCCTCCACTTT; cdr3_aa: CASVGTGVDSPLHF
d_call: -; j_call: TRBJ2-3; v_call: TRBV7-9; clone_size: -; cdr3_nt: TGTGCCAGCAGCTCCGTTAGGGATACGCAGTATTTT; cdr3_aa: CASSSVRDTQYF
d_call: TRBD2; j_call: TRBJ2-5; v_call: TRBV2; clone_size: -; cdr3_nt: TGTGCCAGCAGTGAAAGGCGGGGGGGCTTAGAGACCCAGTACTTC; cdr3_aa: CASSERRGGLETQYF
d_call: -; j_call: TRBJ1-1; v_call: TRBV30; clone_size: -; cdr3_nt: TGTGCCTGGAGTGGCCACAGTTCAGAAGCTTTCTTT; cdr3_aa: CAWSGHSSEAFF
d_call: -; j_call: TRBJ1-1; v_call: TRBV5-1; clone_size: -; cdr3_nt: TGCGCCAGCAGTCAGAACACTGAAGCTTTCTTT; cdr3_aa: CASSQNTEAFF
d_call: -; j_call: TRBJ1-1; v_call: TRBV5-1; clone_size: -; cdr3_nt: TGCGCCAGCAGCTTGGACCAGGGCACTGAAGCTTTCTTT; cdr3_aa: CASSLDQGTEAFF
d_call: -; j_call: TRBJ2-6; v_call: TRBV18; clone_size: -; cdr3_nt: TGTGCCAGCTCACCCATTACGCAGGGTGGGGGGGCCAACGTCCTGACTTTC; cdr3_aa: CASSPITQGGGANVLTF
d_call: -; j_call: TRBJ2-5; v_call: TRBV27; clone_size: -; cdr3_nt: TGTGCCAGCGGGCCCAGGGGTCCACCGGGAGAGACCCAGTACTTC; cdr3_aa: CASGPRGPPGETQYF